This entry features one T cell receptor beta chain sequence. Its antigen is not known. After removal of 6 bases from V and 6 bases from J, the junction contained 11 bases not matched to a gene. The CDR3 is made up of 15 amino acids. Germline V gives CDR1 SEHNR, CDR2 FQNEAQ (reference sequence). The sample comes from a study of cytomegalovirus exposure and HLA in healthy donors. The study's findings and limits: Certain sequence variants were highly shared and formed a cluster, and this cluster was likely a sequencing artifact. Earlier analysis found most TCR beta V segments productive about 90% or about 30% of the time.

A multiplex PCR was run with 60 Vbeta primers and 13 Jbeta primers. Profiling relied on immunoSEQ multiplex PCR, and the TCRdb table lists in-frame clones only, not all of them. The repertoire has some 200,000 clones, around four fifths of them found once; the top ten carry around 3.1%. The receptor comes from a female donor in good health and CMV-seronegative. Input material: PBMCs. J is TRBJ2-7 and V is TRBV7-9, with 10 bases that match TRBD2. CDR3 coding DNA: TGTGCCAGCAGTGATAGCGGGGGGCATGTCTCCGAGCAGTACTTC. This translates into CASSDSGGHVSEQYF.